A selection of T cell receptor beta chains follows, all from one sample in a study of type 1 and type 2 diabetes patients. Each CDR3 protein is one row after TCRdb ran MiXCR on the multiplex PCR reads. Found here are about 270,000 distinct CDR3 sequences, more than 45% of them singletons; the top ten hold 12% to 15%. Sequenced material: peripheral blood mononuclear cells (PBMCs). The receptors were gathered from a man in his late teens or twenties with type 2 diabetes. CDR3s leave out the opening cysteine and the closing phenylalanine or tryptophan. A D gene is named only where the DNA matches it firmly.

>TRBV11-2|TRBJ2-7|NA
ASSLGPQEQY
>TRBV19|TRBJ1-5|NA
ASSIEVSNQPQH
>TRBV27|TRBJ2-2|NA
ASSLRGPGELF
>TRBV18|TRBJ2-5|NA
ASSPRQAQETQY
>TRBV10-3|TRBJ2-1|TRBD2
AISESTSGRIYNEQF
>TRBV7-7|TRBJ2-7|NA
ASSLAPRGEQY
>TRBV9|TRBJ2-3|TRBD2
ASSAPPRTSETDTQY
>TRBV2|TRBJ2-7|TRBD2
ACSSGGAGEQY
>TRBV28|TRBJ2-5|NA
ASSFLAAYQETQY
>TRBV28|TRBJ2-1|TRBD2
ASSSSGRQYNEQF
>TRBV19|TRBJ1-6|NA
ASSISRTENSPLH
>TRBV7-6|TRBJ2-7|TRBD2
ASSFGLAETLSYEQY
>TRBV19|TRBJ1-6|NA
ASSILQGAYNSPLH
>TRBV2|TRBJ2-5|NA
ASSEALPGETQY
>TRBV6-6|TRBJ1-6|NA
ASSSMTGGHPLH
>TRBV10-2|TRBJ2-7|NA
ASSVSSYEQY
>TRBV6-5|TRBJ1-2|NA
ATTGSYGYT
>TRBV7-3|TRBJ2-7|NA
ASSLGIGLEQY
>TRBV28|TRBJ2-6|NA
ASSFVRPGANVLT
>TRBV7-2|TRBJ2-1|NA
ASSFDRNNEQF
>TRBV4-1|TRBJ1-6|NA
ASSHRYWNSPLH
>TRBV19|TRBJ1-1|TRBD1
ASSLGQGTAEAF
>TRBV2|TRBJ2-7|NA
ASSGTGTFYEQY
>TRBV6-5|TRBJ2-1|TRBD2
ASSYWTSSDEQF
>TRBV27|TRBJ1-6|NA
ASSPGAPLALH
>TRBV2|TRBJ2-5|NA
ASSGGTTVSQETQY
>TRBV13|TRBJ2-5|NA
ASSRRDIQETQY
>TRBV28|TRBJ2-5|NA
ASSWVGTGVKTQY
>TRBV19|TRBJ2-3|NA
ASSTPGQAVGTQY
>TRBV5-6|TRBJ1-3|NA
ASSFLGLSGNTIY
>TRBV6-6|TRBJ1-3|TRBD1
AVETGSSGNTIY
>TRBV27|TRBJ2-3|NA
ASSSDSSTDTQY
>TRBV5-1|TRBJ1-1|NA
ASSEWTENTEAF
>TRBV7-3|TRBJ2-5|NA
ASSLMGGQQETQY
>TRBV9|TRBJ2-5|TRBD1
ASSSKQGYGQETQY
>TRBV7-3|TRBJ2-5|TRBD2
ASSLGGDKETQY
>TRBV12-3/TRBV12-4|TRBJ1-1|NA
ASSFGVGYTEAF